This T cell receptor beta chain was found in a study of OX40 agonist ivuxolimab in advanced cancers. Study summary: Ivuxolimab, an antibody acting as an agonist of OX40 (CD134), was used to treat patients. Participants, 80% to 90% male, averaged approximately 65 years of age, ranging from about 23 to 85.

Assay: immunoSEQ multiplex PCR; the TCRdb copy retains only in-frame clones and omits some. The repertoire includes 75,000 to 100,000 clones, roughly 85% of them detected once, and 1.5% to 2% sits in the top ten. Blood got drawn at baseline, again on cycle 4 day 1, and then on cycle 7 day 1. CDR1 KGHSH and CDR2 LQKENI come from the germline V gene. The ends lost 2 bases at V and 2 bases at J; junction bases unmatched: 5. The CDR3 is made up of 15 amino acids. The TCR was taken from an adult with an advanced solid tumor such as melanoma, head and neck, liver or kidney cancer. This rearrangement joins TRBV18 to TRBJ2-5; 7 bases fit TRBD2. Source: CD4+ or CD8+ T cells sorted from blood, taken in a trial of the OX40 agonist ivuxolimab. In DNA form, the CDR3 reads TGTGCCAGCTCACCAGTTGGGGGACTACAAGAGACCCAGTACTTC. It translates to CASSPVGGLQETQYF. Complete variable domain (other parts from reference TRBV18 and TRBJ2-5): NAGVMQNPRHLVRRRGQEARLRCSPMKGHSHVYWYRQLPEEGLKFMVYLQKENIIDESGMPKERFSAEFPKEGPSILRIQQVVRGDSAAYFCASSPVGGLQETQYFGPGTRLLVL.